Presented here are 16 T cell receptor beta chains from one specimen sequenced in a study of T cells in Graves' hyperthyroidism and ophthalmopathy. Amplification of TCR beta CDR3 regions used RNA as the template. With the HTBI primer set, the TCR CDR3 went through a first round of RT-PCR. TCRdb called the multiplex PCR reads again in MiXCR, with one record for every CDR3 protein. The repertoire consists of 390,000 or so distinct CDR3 sequences, with about 15% occurring once and the leading ten covering approximately 13%. Source material: blood. The receptors derive from a young man with Graves' ophthalmopathy.

This clonotype was counted many times. The rearrangement uses TRBV25-1 and TRBJ2-1; the D is unclear. Trimming removed 3 bases at V and 8 bases at J, with 11 bases between. Germline V gene sequence: CDR1 MGHDK, CDR2 SYGVNS. The CDR3 is made up of 13 amino acids. CDR3 bases: TGTGCCAGCAGTGATTTTCCGAAGGATGAGCAGTTCTTC. This translates into CASSDFPKDEQFF.

This clonotype was counted between two and nine times. This chain joins TRBV6-1 and TRBJ2-5, with D possibly TRBD1 on 5 matching bases. Per germline, CDR1 MNHNS and CDR2 SASEGT. Trimming stripped 5 bases from V and 4 bases from J, with 20 bases between. There are 16 residues in the CDR3. For the CDR3, the DNA is TGTGCCAGCAGTCAGATCAGGCCCCAGGGTTTAGAGACCCAGTACTTC. Protein sequence: CASSQIRPQGLETQYF.

The sample holds a few counts of this clonotype. The chain combines TRBV11-2 with TRBJ2-3; 12 bases are a match to TRBD2. The CDR3 is 12 residues long. Germline CDR1 is SGHAT and CDR2 is FQNNGV. J lost 14 bases, V lost 5 bases, and 5 bases had no gene match. Written as DNA, the CDR3 is TGTGCCAGCAGCCCAGGGACTAGCGGGCTGTATTTT. Protein: CASSPGTSGLYF. Filled out from reference TRBV11-2 and TRBJ2-3, the complete variable domain reads EAGVAQSPRYKIIEKRQSVAFWCNPISGHATLYWYQQILGQGPKLLIQFQNNGVVDDSQLPKDRFSAERLKGVDSTLKIQPAKLEDSAVYLCASSPGTSGLYFGPGTRLTVL.

The chain recombines TRBV28 with TRBJ1-1; D might be TRBD1 (5 bases). CDR1 and CDR2 from the germline V gene are MDHEN and SYDVKM. V was clipped by 3 bases and J by 1 base, with 18 bases between them. The CDR3 has 17 amino acids. CDR3 region: CASSFPFGTIGNTEAFF. The CDR3 DNA follows: TGTGCCAGCAGTTTCCCCTTCGGGACTATTGGGAACACTGAAGCTTTCTTT.

This clonotype was detected many times. The J gene is TRBJ1-4, the V gene TRBV6-5, with 7 bases identical to TRBD1. Trimming cost V 2 bases and J 5 bases; bases outside gene matches: 5. The CDR3 has 15 residues. Germline CDR1 MNHEY, CDR2 SVGAGI. In DNA, the CDR3 is TGTGCCAGCAGTTACGGCGGGACAGACAATGAAAAACTGTTTTTT. Protein product: CASSYGGTDNEKLFF.

This chain joins TRBV5-6 and TRBJ2-3; D possibly matches TRBD1 or TRBD2 (5 bases each). This CDR3 contains 15 residues. Trimming removed 7 bases at V and 2 bases at J, with 17 bases between. Germline V gene sequence: CDR1 SGHDT, CDR2 YYEEEE. CDR3 nucleotide sequence: TGTGCCAGCGCCGACGGGGCTGCCTACACAGATACGCAGTATTTT. The encoded protein is CASADGAAYTDTQYF.

The V and J genes are TRBV6-5 and TRBJ2-1; TRBD1 agrees at 8 bases. This CDR3 spans 14 amino acids. The junction had 6 bases not matched to a gene; V was cut back by 1 base and J by 10 bases. Germline-derived CDR1 and CDR2 are MNHEY and SVGAGI. The CDR3 nucleotides read TGTGCCAGCAGTTACTTAGGCAGGGGGCGGGAGCAGTTCTTC. Translating it yields CASSYLGRGREQFF.

In this sample, this clonotype turned up a few times. The chain couples TRBV19 to TRBJ2-3; D may be TRBD2 (6 bases). Germline V gene sequence: CDR1 LNHDA, CDR2 SQIVND (reference sequence). Trimming took 5 bases from V and 1 from J, leaving 19 bases between them. The CDR3 loop spans 17 amino acids. The CDR3 sequence is CASSGWGDPGGTDTQYF. In DNA form, the CDR3 reads TGTGCCAGTAGTGGCTGGGGGGATCCGGGGGGCACAGATACGCAGTATTTT.

The chain links TRBV6-5 to TRBJ2-2; 11 bases fit TRBD1. The CDR3 loop spans 18 amino acids. After removal of 2 bases from V and 6 bases from J, the junction contained 11 bases not matched to a gene. Germline values: CDR1 MNHEY, CDR2 SVGAGI. The CDR3 nucleotides read TGTGCCAGCAGTTACGGCCCAGCCGGGACAGGGGGTCCCGGGGAGCTGTTTTTT. It is translated as CASSYGPAGTGGPGELFF.

This chain joins TRBV20-1 and TRBJ2-1, with 9 bases identical to TRBD1. Germline CDR1 DFQATT, CDR2 SNEGSKA (reference sequence). This CDR3 spans 15 amino acids. The ends lost 5 bases at V and 7 bases at J; junction bases unmatched: 12. The CDR3 DNA follows: TGCAGTGCTCTACCCCCCGGGACAGGGTCGAATGAGCAGTTCTTC. Encoded protein: CSALPPGTGSNEQFF.

The chain uses TRBV25-1 and TRBJ2-5, with 9 bases that match TRBD1. The DNA end is a closer match to TRBJ2-1, so the J assignment may be wrong. Germline CDR1 and CDR2: MGHDK and SYGVNS. The CDR3 has 12 amino acids. The CDR3 is CASSERDRAQFF. CDR3 in DNA: TGTGCCAGCAGTGAACGGGACAGGGCCCAGTTCTTC.

The sample holds many counts of this clonotype. This chain joins TRBV6-1 and TRBJ1-2, with a weak D call TRBD1 (6 bases). V was cut by 6 bases and J by 6 bases, with 17 bases left in between. Per the germline V gene, CDR1 is MNHNS and CDR2 is SASEGT. This CDR3 spans 14 amino acids. DNA of the CDR3: TGTGCCAGCAGCCGGACAGAGAACAACCATGGCTACACCTTC. This codes for CASSRTENNHGYTF.

This chain joins TRBV20-1 and TRBJ2-2; D is unclear. The CDR3 contains 14 residues. CDR1 is DFQATT and CDR2 is SNEGSKA in the germline V gene (reference sequence). Trimming left V 1 base short and J 1 base short, with 7 bases between. The CDR3 DNA is TGCAGTGCTAGAGGTCCAGGGAACACCGGGGAGCTGTTTTTT. Translation gives CSARGPGNTGELFF.

There are many counts of this clonotype. The chain couples TRBV20-1 to TRBJ1-2; 10 bases fit TRBD1. Germline V gene sequence: CDR1 DFQATT, CDR2 SNEGSKA (reference sequence). The CDR3 loop spans 13 amino acids. The junction had 7 bases not matched to a gene; V was cut back by 5 bases and J by 7 bases. The CDR3 sequence: CSAEMTGGLGYTF. DNA of the CDR3: TGCAGTGCTGAGATGACAGGGGGCCTTGGCTACACCTTC.

This clonotype has a handful of counts. V and J are TRBV5-6 and TRBJ1-4; D unclear. V lost 3 bases to trimming and J lost 0 bases, with 9 bases between them. The CDR3 length is 15 residues. Germline CDR1 and CDR2: SGHDT and YYEEEE. The CDR3, as DNA: TGTGCCAGCAGCTCAGTGGGAGCAACTAATGAAAAACTGTTTTTT. Translation: CASSSVGATNEKLFF.

In this sample, this clonotype turned up many times. The CDR3 sequence: CASSPSPEQYF. The CDR3 coding sequence is TGTGCCAGCAGCCCTAGCCCCGAGCAGTACTTC. The chain couples TRBV7-8 to TRBJ2-7; D might be TRBD2 (5 bases). The V gene's germline CDR1 is SGHVS and CDR2 FQNEAQ. This CDR3 has 11 amino acids. V shed 5 bases and J shed 6 bases, with 8 bases lying between them.